This T cell receptor beta chain is drawn from a study of blood T cell repertoires in COVID-19. TCRdb keeps only in-frame clones here, not all; method: immunoSEQ multiplex PCR. The data hold some 250,000 clones, with more than 75% observed a single time. Germline V gives CDR1 SGHNT, CDR2 YYREEE (reference sequence). The CDR3 runs to 13 residues. V shed 3 bases and J shed 2 bases, with 8 bases lying between them. The specimen was peripheral blood. This TCR derives from a woman aged 25-40 years who had recovered from COVID-19. The chain links TRBV5-4 to TRBJ2-5; D ambiguous. CDR3 DNA: TGTGCCAGCAGCTGGGCACTGCAAGAGACCCAGTACTTC. It translates to CASSWALQETQYF.